Given below is one TCR beta chain in context. Its target is not known. The investigators introduced synthetic TCR analog templates into each PCR as spikes. Profiling relied on immunoSEQ multiplex PCR, and the TCRdb table lists in-frame clones only, not all of them. This sample has about 35,000 clones; over 75% occur once, and the top ten carry about 3.5%. Trimming left V 7 bases short and J 0 bases short, with 16 bases between. This CDR3 has 16 amino acids. From germline, CDR1 is LNHDA and CDR2 SQIVND (reference sequence). The sample originates from a study of PD-L1 blockade in urothelial cancer. Study-level points and caveats: Having blood TCR clonality under the median before treatment predicted better survival.

Locally advanced or metastatic urothelial carcinoma affected the patients. The starting material was PBMCs, obtained around atezolizumab (anti-PD-L1) treatment. The chain carries TRBV19 and TRBJ2-1; D is perhaps TRBD2 (5 bases). The sequence was collected from a man in his 70s with urothelial cancer. The CDR3 loop is CASKEVGWSSYNEQFF. The CDR3 region has the DNA TGTGCCAGTAAGGAGGTAGGGTGGAGCTCCTACAATGAGCAGTTCTTC. Drawing the rest from reference TRBV19 and TRBJ2-1, the complete variable domain is DGGITQSPKYLFRKEGQNVTLSCEQNLNHDAMYWYRQDPGQGLRLIYYSQIVNDFQKGDIAEGYSVSREKKESFPLTVTSAQKNPTAFYLCASKEVGWSSYNEQFFGPGTRLTVL.